Below, 15 T cell receptor beta chains from the same sample are listed, as sequenced in a study of blood T cells in healthy people across ages. For the second PCR, which ran for about 6 to 11 cycles, a sample-barcoded 5' primer and a J-beta primer mix were used. TCRdb reanalysed the 5' RACE reads using MiXCR and keeps one entry per CDR3 protein. This table has 600,000 to 1,000,000 distinct CDR3 sequences, 55% to 75% appearing once. Sequencing input: blood. Receptors were obtained from a man younger than 40 in good health.

This clonotype has a handful of counts. The J gene is TRBJ1-5, the V gene TRBV5-6; no clear D. Trimming pared 4 bases from V and 7 bases from J, leaving 12 bases between. Germline-derived CDR1 and CDR2 are SGHDT and YYEEEE. CDR3 length equals 13 residues. This CDR3 is CASSVGSVQPQHF. The CDR3 nucleotides read TGTGCCAGCAGCGTCGGTTCGGTACAGCCCCAGCATTTT.

This sequence joins TRBV19 and TRBJ2-1; no definite D call. The CDR3 has 11 amino acids. V shed 6 bases and J shed 8 bases, with 8 bases lying between them. Looked up from germline, CDR1 is LNHDA and CDR2 is SQIVND (reference sequence). The CDR3 nucleotides are TGTGCCAGTAGACGATCCCATGAGCAGTTCTTC. Amino acid sequence: CASRRSHEQFF.

This clonotype has just a few counts. This chain links TRBV4-3 with TRBJ2-4, with D uncertain. Germline V gene lookup returns CDR1 LGHNA and CDR2 YSLEER. The germline V and J ends were trimmed by 1 base and 0 bases, with 16 bases remaining between them. The CDR3 contains 18 residues. This CDR3 reads CASSQGMAQRLAKNIQYF. The CDR3 DNA follows: TGCGCCAGCAGCCAAGGCATGGCTCAGCGCCTAGCCAAAAACATTCAGTACTTC.

The J gene is TRBJ2-5, the V gene TRBV2, with TRBD2 as a possible D gene (5 bases). The J call may be faulty, since TRBJ2-7 better matches the DNA end. The CDR3 is 13 residues long. Per germline, CDR1 SNHLY and CDR2 FYNNEI. This chain's CDR3 is CANGNDGEYEQYF. CDR3 DNA: TGTGCCAACGGGAACGACGGAGAATACGAGCAGTACTTC.

In this sample, this clonotype turned up a few times. This chain uses TRBV12-3 or TRBV12-4 with TRBJ2-3; 7 nucleotides align to TRBD1. CDR3 length: 14 amino acids. V lost 4 bases, J lost 11 bases, and 12 bases stayed unmatched. The CDR3 region is CASSCRGTGDVQYF. CDR3 in DNA: TGTGCCAGCAGTTGCAGGGGGACCGGAGATGTGCAGTATTTT.

This clonotype was seen a few times. CDR3 amino acids: CSVGNQAGYTF. The CDR3 DNA follows: TGCAGCGTCGGGAACCAGGCTGGCTACACCTTC. The chain joins TRBV29-1 to TRBJ1-2, with D unresolved. The CDR3 is made up of 11 amino acids. Germline loops: CDR1 SQVTM, CDR2 ANQGSEA. Trimming removed 6 bases at V and 7 bases at J, with 12 bases between.

This clonotype showed up just a few times. This chain links TRBV29-1 with TRBJ2-5; D is ambiguous. V was pared by 4 bases and J by 0 bases, with 6 bases between. The CDR3 has 12 residues. Germline V lookup: CDR1 SQVTM, CDR2 ANQGSEA. CDR3 protein: CSVVSHQETQYF. The CDR3 DNA reads as TGCAGCGTTGTCTCACACCAAGAGACCCAGTACTTC.

This clonotype turned up a few times. The genes are TRBV7-9 and TRBJ2-5, with D maybe TRBD1 (6 bases). The length of the CDR3 is 15 residues. Trimming removed 5 bases at V and 4 bases at J, with 17 bases between. The germline V gene has CDR1 SEHNR and CDR2 FQNEAQ (reference sequence). The CDR3 coding sequence is TGTGCCAGCAGCCCATCAGGTGGGGGCCGAGAGACCCAGTACTTC. It codes for CASSPSGGGRETQYF.

V and J are TRBV4-2 and TRBJ1-1; 8 bases map to TRBD1. This CDR3 is built from 15 residues. The germline CDR1 and CDR2 sequences are LGHNA and YNFKEQ. V trimming: 2 bases; J trimming: 8 bases; junction bases outside the gene matches: 10. The CDR3 loop reads CASSQPDRGEAEAFF. As DNA, the CDR3 is TGTGCCAGCAGCCAACCCGACAGGGGTGAGGCCGAAGCTTTCTTT.

The V call is TRBV29-1, the J call TRBJ2-1, with a possible D match to TRBD1 (5 bases). The V end lost 4 bases, the J end lost 1 base, and 8 bases lay between the germline ends. The CDR3 consists of 13 residues. Germline loops: CDR1 SQVTM, CDR2 ANQGSEA. CDR3 nucleotides: TGCAGCGTTGGCAGGGTGTCCTACAATGAGCAGTTCTTC. Its translation: CSVGRVSYNEQFF.

This clonotype showed up just a few times. The chain has TRBV7-2 and TRBJ2-4; D is uncertain. Germline CDR1 and CDR2: SGHTA and FQGNSA. The CDR3 is made up of 16 amino acids. The germline V and J ends were trimmed by 2 bases and 2 bases, with 13 bases remaining between them. The CDR3 is CASSLFMSDPKNIQYF. The CDR3 DNA is TGTGCCAGCAGCTTATTTATGTCGGACCCCAAAAACATTCAGTACTTC.

With regard to this clonotype: Compared with germline, one end of the junction differs, possibly owing to a read error. This sequence joins TRBV10-2 and TRBJ2-5; 8 nucleotides match TRBD2. The CDR3 extends over 14 amino acids. In germline, CDR1 is WSHSY, CDR2 SAAADI. CDR3: CATSTSGSVETQYF. CDR3 in DNA: TGCGCCACCAGTACGAGCGGGAGCGTGGAGACCCAGTACTTC.

The chain links TRBV28 to TRBJ2-1; the D gene is possibly TRBD2 (6 bases). V lost 7 bases and J 7 bases, leaving 17 bases between the germline ends. CDR3 length: 14 amino acids. CDR1 and CDR2 from the germline V gene are MDHEN and SYDVKM. DNA of the CDR3: TGTGCCAGCACCGCACTAGCTCCCCTAAATGAGCAGTTCTTC. The encoded protein is CASTALAPLNEQFF. Looking up the rest from reference TRBV28 and TRBJ2-1 gives the full variable domain: DVKVTQSSRYLVKRTGEKVFLECVQDMDHENMFWYRQDPGLGLRLIYFSYDVKMKEKGDIPEGYSVSREKKERFSLILESASTNQTSMYLCASTALAPLNEQFFGPGTRLTVL.

This clonotype was counted only a few times. V usage is TRBV9 and J usage is TRBJ2-7; 11 bases fit TRBD1. The CDR3 is 15 amino acids. After removal of 0 bases from V and 6 bases from J, the junction contained 5 bases not matched to a gene. Germline V gene lookup returns CDR1 SGDLS and CDR2 YYNGEE. CDR3 nucleotides: TGTGCCAGCAGCGTAGAGGGACAGGGGGGTTCCGAGCAGTACTTC. This codes for CASSVEGQGGSEQYF.

The V and J genes are TRBV7-2 and TRBJ2-3; D could derive from TRBD1 or TRBD2 (7 bases each). CDR3 length: 14 amino acids. V was cut by 5 bases and J by 6 bases, with 15 bases left in between. The germline V gene encodes CDR1 SGHTA and CDR2 FQGNSA. The DNA of the CDR3 is TGTGCCAGCAGCCCCCGACAGGGAGGGGATACGCAGTATTTT. This encodes CASSPRQGGDTQYF. The variable domain in full, with the rest retrieved from reference TRBV7-2 and TRBJ2-3, is GAGVSQSPSNKVTEKGKDVELRCDPISGHTALYWYRQSLGQGLEFLIYFQGNSAPDKSGLPSDRFSAERTGGSVSTLTIQRTQQEDSAVYLCASSPRQGGDTQYFGPGTRLTVL.